The 7 T cell receptor beta chains below all came from one sample that was sequenced in a study of T cell responses to AZD1222 COVID-19 vaccine. The repertoire was sequenced with immunoSEQ multiplex PCR; TCRdb's copy has only in-frame clones and lacks some. Of around 89,000 clones listed, 70% to 90% are singletons. Sequences were derived from peripheral blood, sampled on day 0 of AZD1222 vaccination. These receptors were collected from an adult in good health.

This clone appeared a few times. J is TRBJ2-7 and V is TRBV27, with TRBD2 identical over 7 bases. This CDR3 is built from 14 residues. The ends lost 3 bases at V and 0 bases at J; junction bases unmatched: 2. CDR1 and CDR2 from the germline V gene are MNHEY and SMNVEV (reference sequence). In DNA form, the CDR3 reads TGTGCCAGCAGTTTTTCTAGCGGCTCCTACGAGCAGTACTTC. Translation: CASSFSSGSYEQYF.

The chain couples TRBV19 to TRBJ2-4, with D tentatively TRBD2 (5 bases). Looked up from germline, CDR1 is LNHDA and CDR2 is SQIVND (reference sequence). The CDR3 is made up of 14 amino acids. The V end was cut by 0 bases, the J end by 8 bases, with 11 bases between. The chain's CDR3 is CASSIDLPGYIQYF. CDR3 bases: TGTGCCAGTAGTATAGATCTCCCGGGATACATTCAGTACTTC. The full variable domain, its missing parts supplied by reference TRBV19 and TRBJ2-4, is DGGITQSPKYLFRKEGQNVTLSCEQNLNHDAMYWYRQDPGQGLRLIYYSQIVNDFQKGDIAEGYSVSREKKESFPLTVTSAQKNPTAFYLCASSIDLPGYIQYFGAGTRLSVL.

The chain couples TRBV30 to TRBJ2-7; weak D call: TRBD2 (5 bases). This CDR3 has 11 amino acids. CDR1 GTSNPN and CDR2 SVGIG come from the germline V gene (reference sequence). V was trimmed by 3 bases and J by 3 bases, leaving 6 bases between them. CDR3 sequence reads: CAWRGVYEQYF. The CDR3 DNA is TGTGCCTGGAGGGGAGTCTACGAGCAGTACTTC.

V is TRBV5-1 and J is TRBJ1-1; D gene uncertain. With 2 bases removed from V and 4 bases from J, the gap between germline ends came to 18 bases. The germline gives CDR1 SGHRS, CDR2 YFSETQ. This CDR3 has 16 amino acids. In DNA form, the CDR3 reads TGCGCCAGCAGCTTTCACCCCGACACAAAGATCACTGAAGCTTTCTTT. Its protein is CASSFHPDTKITEAFF.

This CDR3 is CASSSGFSNYGYTF. The CDR3 DNA sequence: TGTGCCAGCTCCTCGGGTTTTTCTAACTATGGCTACACCTTC. The J gene is TRBJ1-2, the V gene TRBV28; D is unclear. V was trimmed by 8 bases and J by 0 bases, leaving 13 bases between them. The CDR3 sequence is 14 residues long. CDR1 and CDR2 (germline): MDHEN, SYDVKM.

The gene calls are TRBV7-9 and TRBJ2-3; D possibly corresponds to TRBD2 (5 bases). V shed 0 bases and J shed 4 bases, with 20 bases lying between them. This CDR3 contains 18 residues. CDR1 SEHNR and CDR2 FQNEAQ come from the germline V gene (reference sequence). CDR3 in amino acids: CASSLASMDFLASDTQYF. The DNA for the CDR3 is TGTGCCAGCAGCTTAGCATCCATGGACTTTCTAGCATCAGATACGCAGTATTTT.

CDR3 sequence: CASMNIGNTIYF. The CDR3, as DNA: TGTGCCAGCATGAATATTGGAAACACCATATATTTT. The chain carries TRBV28 and TRBJ1-3; no clear D. Germline V lookup: CDR1 MDHEN, CDR2 SYDVKM. This CDR3 has 12 residues. Trimming removed 7 bases from V and 3 bases from J, with 7 bases in between.